Listed here is a single T cell receptor (beta chain). The antigen remains unidentified. The method was immunoSEQ multiplex PCR; TCRdb's version includes in-frame clones alone and lacks a portion of them. The profile shows under 95,000 clones, under 95% of them singletons. This entry comes from a study of PD-1 blockade in classical Hodgkin lymphoma. Relapse after autologous stem cell transplantation occurred in every patient, and brentuximab vedotin exposure varied. The CDR3 sequence is 17 residues long. V lost 2 bases, J lost 6 bases, and 15 bases stayed unmatched. Germline V CDR1 and CDR2: LGHNA, YSLEER. The study's findings and limits: CD4+ TCR diversity climbed significantly by C4D1, unlike CD8+ TCR diversity.

This chain uses TRBV4-3 with TRBJ1-2; TRBD1 aligns across 7 bases. Sequencing used peripheral blood mononuclear cells (PBMCs), obtained at baseline. The TCR sequence derives from a human donor with classical Hodgkin lymphoma. CDR3 region: CASSQSATGPGGNGYTF. The CDR3 DNA reads TGCGCCAGCAGCCAATCCGCGACAGGGCCCGGTGGAAATGGCTACACCTTC.